Given below is one TCR beta chain in context. Its matching antigen is unknown. These data come from a study of early T cells in non-severe SARS-CoV-2 infection. Study at large: Investigators sequenced bulk RNA drawn from unsorted whole blood, and chains remained unpaired.

Per germline, CDR1 SEHNR and CDR2 FQNEAQ (reference sequence). This CDR3 comprises 13 residues. Between the trimmed V and J ends, which lost 5 bases and 3 bases, there was a span of 10 bases. The protocol attached unique molecular identifiers to individual cDNA molecules. Via MiXCR, TCRdb re-called the 5' RACE reads, giving one row per CDR3 protein. This table holds tens of thousands of distinct CDR3 sequences, 15% to 17% found once. Overall study findings and caveats: Comparison of clonotypes with VDJdb favored anti-spike CD8 responses while missing private and CD4 specificities.

The V and J genes are TRBV7-9 and TRBJ2-5; no reliable D call. The receptor comes from an adult who was a healthcare worker with PCR-confirmed SARS-CoV-2 infection or an uninfected control (not recorded which). Sequencing used whole blood. CDR3 DNA: TGTGCCAGCAGCGCCTCCGGAAAAGAGACCCAGTACTTC. It encodes CASSASGKETQYF.